This T cell receptor (beta chain) emerged from a study (dated by TCRdb to between 2015 and 2016). Trimming removed 2 bases from V and 3 bases from J, leaving 12 bases between the germline ends. The CDR3, cysteine through phenylalanine, is 15 amino acids long. Only the CDR3 DNA stays, 45 bases, in frame from base 1. This clonotype has a count of ten or more. Its target antigen remains unknown. No base qualities exist here, and no much larger clone lies one base off it. The protocol used for the library was RT-PCR. Data came from an Illumina MiSeq. TCRdb took the public reads, trimmed them with fastp at Q25, ran MiXCR for clone calling and kept in-frame beta chains. Identical CDR3 proteins give one entry, which carries the most common genes and DNA. The sample records about 680,000 distinct CDR3 sequences, 14% of which are singletons. The ten largest clones capture roughly 3.9% of the sample.

The V and J genes are TRBV12-3 or TRBV12-4 and TRBJ2-3; D gene: possibly TRBD2, on 6 matching bases. The sequencing sample was made of memory CD4+ T cells from blood. The sequence came from a female donor in good health, serving as a healthy control. DNA sequence: TGTGCCAGCAGTTTACGAGCGGGTGGGACAGATACGCAGTATTTT. The resulting protein is CASSLRAGGTDTQYF.